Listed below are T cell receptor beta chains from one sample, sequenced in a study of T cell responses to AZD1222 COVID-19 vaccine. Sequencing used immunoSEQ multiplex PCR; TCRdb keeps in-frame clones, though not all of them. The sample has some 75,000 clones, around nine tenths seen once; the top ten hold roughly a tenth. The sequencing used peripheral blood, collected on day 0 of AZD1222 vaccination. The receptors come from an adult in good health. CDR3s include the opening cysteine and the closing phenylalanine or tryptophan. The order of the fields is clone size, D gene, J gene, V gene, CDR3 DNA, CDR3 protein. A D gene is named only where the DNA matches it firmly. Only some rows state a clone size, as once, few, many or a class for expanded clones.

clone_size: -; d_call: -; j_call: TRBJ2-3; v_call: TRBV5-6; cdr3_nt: TGTGCCAGCAGCTTGGGAGGGTTTTTGGTTTTGGGGCAGTATTTT; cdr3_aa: CASSLGGFLVLGQYF
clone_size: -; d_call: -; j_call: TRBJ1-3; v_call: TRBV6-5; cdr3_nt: TGTGCCAGCAGTTACTCCTGGAATGGAAACACCATATATTTT; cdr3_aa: CASSYSWNGNTIYF
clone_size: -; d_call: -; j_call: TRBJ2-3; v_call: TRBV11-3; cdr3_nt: TGTGCCAGCAGCCCCCATTTAAGCACAGATACGCAGTATTTT; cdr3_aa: CASSPHLSTDTQYF
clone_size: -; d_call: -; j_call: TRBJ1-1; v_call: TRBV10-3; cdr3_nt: TGTGCCATCTCAAACGGGGTGACTTCGAACACTGAAGCTTTCTTT; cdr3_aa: CAISNGVTSNTEAFF
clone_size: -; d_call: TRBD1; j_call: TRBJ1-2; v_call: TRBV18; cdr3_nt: TGTGCCAGCTCACCGGGACAGGGGTCGGGGCTTAACTATGGCTACACCTTC; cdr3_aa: CASSPGQGSGLNYGYTF
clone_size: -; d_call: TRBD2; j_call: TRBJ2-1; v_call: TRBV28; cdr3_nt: TGTGCCAGCACCCGGTGGGGGGGACTCTACAATGAGCAGTTCTTC; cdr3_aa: CASTRWGGLYNEQFF
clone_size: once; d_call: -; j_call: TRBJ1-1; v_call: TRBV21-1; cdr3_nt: TGTGCCAGCAGCCCCCTTAGAGGCCCCAACTCGAACACTGAAGCTTTCTTT; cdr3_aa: CASSPLRGPNSNTEAFF
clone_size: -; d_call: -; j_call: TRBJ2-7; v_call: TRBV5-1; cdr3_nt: TGCGCCAGCAGCTTGGGGAGCTCCTACGAGCAGTACTTC; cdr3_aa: CASSLGSSYEQYF
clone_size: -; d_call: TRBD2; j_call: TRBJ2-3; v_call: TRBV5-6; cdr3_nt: TGTGCCAGCAGTTTAGCGGGCCCTATAAGGACAGATACGCAGTATTTT; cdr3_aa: CASSLAGPIRTDTQYF
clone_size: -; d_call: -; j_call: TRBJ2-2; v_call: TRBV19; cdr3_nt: TGTGCCAGTAGTCCTACCGAATACGAGAACACCGGGGAGCTGTTTTTT; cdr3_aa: CASSPTEYENTGELFF
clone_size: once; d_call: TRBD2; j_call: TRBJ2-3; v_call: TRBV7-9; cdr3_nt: TGTGCCAGCAGTAGGCTAGCGGGAGCGGCAGATACGCAGTATTTT; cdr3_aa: CASSRLAGAADTQYF
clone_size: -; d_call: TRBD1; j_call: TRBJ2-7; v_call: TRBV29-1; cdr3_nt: TGCAGCGTGGGACAGGGAGCGAACGAGCAGTACTTC; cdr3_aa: CSVGQGANEQYF
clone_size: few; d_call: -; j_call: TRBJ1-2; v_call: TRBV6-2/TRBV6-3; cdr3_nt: TGTGCCAGCAGTTACAGCCTGAGCGGCTATGGCTACACCTTC; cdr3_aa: CASSYSLSGYGYTF
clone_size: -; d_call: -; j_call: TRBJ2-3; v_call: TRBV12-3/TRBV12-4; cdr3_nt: TGTGCCAGCACATACACAGATACGCAGTATTTT; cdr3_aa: CASTYTDTQYF
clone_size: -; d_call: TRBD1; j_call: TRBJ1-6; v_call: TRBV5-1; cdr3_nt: TGCGCCAGCAGCTTAGCCGGGACAGGGGGAATATCACCCCTCCACTTT; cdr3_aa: CASSLAGTGGISPLHF
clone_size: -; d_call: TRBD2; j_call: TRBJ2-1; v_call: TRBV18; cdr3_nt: TGTGCCAGCTCACCGGGTAGCGGGCTCTACAATGAGCAGTTCTTC; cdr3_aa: CASSPGSGLYNEQFF
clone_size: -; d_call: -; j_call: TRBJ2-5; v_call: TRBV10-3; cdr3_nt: TGTGCCATCAGTGAGGGGGTGGGCGATGGACAAGAGACCCAGTACTTC; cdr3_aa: CAISEGVGDGQETQYF
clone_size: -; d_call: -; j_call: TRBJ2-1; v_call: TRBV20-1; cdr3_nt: TGCAGTGCTAACGGGAACAATGAGCAGTTCTTC; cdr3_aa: CSANGNNEQFF
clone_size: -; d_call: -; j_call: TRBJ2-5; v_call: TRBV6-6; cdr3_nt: TGTGCCAGCAGTTCCGACCATGGGGGGGCTGAGACCCAGTACTTC; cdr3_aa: CASSSDHGGAETQYF